This record concerns one T cell receptor beta chain sequence. The data belong to a study of blood T cell repertoires in COVID-19. Turning to the study itself: The cDNA or gDNA used as material had been derived from T cells, B-cell-depleted T cells, or PBMCs.

Source study methods: Estimates of nucleated cell counts were drawn from the amplification of reference gene primers. Sequenced by immunoSEQ multiplex PCR; TCRdb stores in-frame clones only, minus some. Clonal size and the V and J genes are those of that table, whereas D and trimming came from the DNA. The profile shows under 150,000 clones, just under 90% of them singletons. This CDR3 contains 13 residues. Germline loops: CDR1 SGDLS, CDR2 YYNGEE. V lost 2 bases to trimming and J lost 6 bases, with 11 bases between them. This clonotype was obtained from a woman between 45 and 60 years old with acute or convalescent COVID-19. Material for sequencing was peripheral blood. The chain joins TRBV9 to TRBJ1-2; weak D call: TRBD1 (6 bases). The CDR3 region is CASSVPGADGYTF. The CDR3 DNA reads as TGTGCCAGCAGCGTTCCAGGGGCGGATGGCTACACCTTC.